The next 29 T cell receptor beta chains were all read from a single sample in a study of cytotoxic CD8 clonotypes in ibrutinib-treated CLL. Profiled with immunoSEQ multiplex PCR; TCRdb holds only in-frame clones, not every one. The sample holds tens of thousands of clones, roughly 76% seen once. Sequencing was performed on PBMCs, taken after 12 months of ibrutinib treatment. The receptors shown here come from a human donor with chronic lymphocytic leukemia.

The chain links TRBV11-3 to TRBJ2-1; 9 bases agree with TRBD2. The CDR3 consists of 16 residues. Germline CDR1 reads SGHNT; CDR2 reads YENEEA. The V gene end was trimmed by 4 bases and the J gene end by 1 base; junction bases not matched to a gene: 5. CDR3: CASSSRSGGSYNEQFF. The CDR3 nucleotides read TGTGCCAGCAGCTCCCGAAGCGGGGGGTCCTACAATGAGCAGTTCTTC.

This clone turned up a few times. The CDR3 here is CASSQEGPSPLHF. CDR3 nucleotide sequence: TGCGCCAGCAGCCAAGAGGGACCTTCACCCCTCCACTTT. This chain uses TRBV4-1 with TRBJ1-6, with D possibly being TRBD1 (5 bases). The CDR3 loop spans 13 amino acids. In germline, CDR1 is MGHRA, CDR2 YSYEKL. Between the trimmed V and J ends, which lost 0 bases and 9 bases, there was a span of 6 bases.

J is TRBJ2-5 and V is TRBV11-2, with 10 bases aligning to TRBD2. V shed 5 bases and J 4 bases; nucleotides not matched to a gene: 10. The CDR3 length is 16 residues. Germline V gene sequence: CDR1 SGHAT, CDR2 FQNNGV. DNA of the CDR3: TGTGCCAGCAGCCCACCCAAACTAGCGGGGTTAGAGACCCAGTACTTC. Protein: CASSPPKLAGLETQYF.

This clone was counted a few times. The DNA of the CDR3 is TGTGCCAGCAGTGCCCAAGGACCTTACGAGCAGTACTTC. Residues: CASSAQGPYEQYF. The J gene is TRBJ2-7, the V gene TRBV2; no clear D gene. This CDR3 region has 13 residues. The V and J ends lost 4 bases and 4 bases respectively, with 11 bases between them. Germline V CDR1 and CDR2: SNHLY, FYNNEI.

This clone appeared once. V and J are TRBV6-6 and TRBJ1-1; D remains ambiguous. CDR3 length equals 15 residues. Trimming removed 6 bases from V and 3 bases from J, with 17 bases in between. Germline CDR1 is MNHNY and CDR2 is SVGAGI (reference sequence). The CDR3 bases are TGTGCCAGCAGGAGCTGGAGGGAAGGAGACACTGAAGCTTTCTTT. This sequence encodes CASRSWREGDTEAFF.

The chain joins TRBV25-1 to TRBJ2-1; TRBD1 is a possible D gene (5 bases). The CDR3 is 16 residues long. V lost 4 bases, J lost 2 bases, and 15 bases lay in between. CDR1 and CDR2 from the germline V gene are MGHDK and SYGVNS. The CDR3 sequence: CASSGGLGGTYNEQFF. The CDR3 DNA follows: TGTGCCAGCAGTGGGGGCCTAGGCGGAACCTACAATGAGCAGTTCTTC.

The V call is TRBV7-8, the J call TRBJ2-5; no reliable D call. The V end was cut by 2 bases, the J end by 3 bases, with 1 base between. Germline CDR1 is SGHVS and CDR2 is FQNEAQ. The CDR3 spans 11 residues. The CDR3 nucleotides are TGTGCCAGCAGCTTAAAAGAGACCCAGTACTTC. Protein product: CASSLKETQYF.

This clone was seen once. The chain carries TRBV6-1 and TRBJ2-7, with unresolved D. The ends were cut back, 3 bases at V and 4 bases at J, with 1 base in the middle. From germline, CDR1 is MNHNS and CDR2 SASEGT. This CDR3 region has 10 residues. As DNA, the CDR3 is TGTGCCAGCAGTGAGTACGAGCAGTACTTC. It specifies CASSEYEQYF.

This clone was counted a single time. The chain joins TRBV5-4 to TRBJ2-2; no firm D call. CDR1 and CDR2 (germline): SGHNT, YYREEE (reference sequence). V was trimmed by 1 base and J by 3 bases, leaving 13 bases between them. The CDR3 spans 16 residues. The CDR3 loop reads CASSLTPYWDTGELFF. Written as DNA, the CDR3 is TGTGCCAGCAGCTTGACTCCGTACTGGGACACCGGGGAGCTGTTTTTT.

The V gene is TRBV5-6, the J gene TRBJ2-5; TRBD1 matches at 7 bases. The CDR3 extends over 14 amino acids. V trimming: 7 bases; J trimming: 7 bases; junction bases outside the gene matches: 13. Germline CDR1 reads SGHDT; CDR2 reads YYEEEE. The CDR3 spells CASGQTGTAGTQYF. As DNA, the CDR3 is TGTGCCAGCGGTCAAACCGGGACAGCCGGGACCCAGTACTTC. The full variable domain, completed using reference TRBV5-6 and TRBJ2-5, is DAGVTQSPTHLIKTRGQQVTLRCSPKSGHDTVSWYQQALGQGPQFIFQYYEEEERQRGNFPDRFSGHQFPNYSSELNVNALLLGDSALYLCASGQTGTAGTQYFGPGTRLLVL.

The chain is built from TRBV11-2 and TRBJ2-3; 13 bases align to TRBD2. The CDR3 runs to 16 residues. V lost 6 bases, J lost 0 bases, and 3 bases stayed unmatched. Germline V lookup: CDR1 SGHAT, CDR2 FQNNGV. CDR3 sequence: CASRGLAGLSTDTQYF. CDR3 DNA sequence: TGTGCCAGCAGGGGACTAGCGGGGCTTAGCACAGATACGCAGTATTTT.

The chain is built from TRBV4-2 and TRBJ1-1; no clear D. This CDR3 contains 14 residues. Trimming removed 5 bases at V and 6 bases at J, with 16 bases between. Germline CDR1 reads LGHNA; CDR2 reads YNFKEQ. CDR3 in amino acids: CASSRDPTYAEAFF. CDR3 bases: TGTGCCAGCAGCAGAGATCCCACTTACGCTGAAGCTTTCTTT.

This clone turned up a few times. The chain recombines TRBV12-5 with TRBJ2-7, with no clear D. In germline, CDR1 is LGHNT, CDR2 FRNRAP. CDR3 length equals 13 residues. Trimming took 1 base from V and 4 from J, leaving 8 bases between them. CDR3 in DNA: TGTGCTAGTGGTTTGGCCCGCCAATACGAGCAGTACTTC. This sequence encodes CASGLARQYEQYF. Full variable domain (remainder filled in from reference TRBV12-5 and TRBJ2-7): DARVTQTPRHKVTEMGQEVTMRCQPILGHNTVFWYRQTMMQGLELLAYFRNRAPLDDSGMPKDRFSAEMPDATLATLKIQPSEPRDSAVYFCASGLARQYEQYFGPGTRLTVT.

The V and J genes are TRBV4-2 and TRBJ2-3; D call uncertain. This CDR3 region has 13 residues. Germline values: CDR1 LGHNA, CDR2 YNFKEQ. Trimming stripped 5 bases from V and 5 bases from J, with 11 bases between. The CDR3 region is CASSSQDGDTQYF. The CDR3 region has the DNA TGTGCCAGCAGCAGCCAAGATGGAGATACGCAGTATTTT.

The gene calls are TRBV18 and TRBJ2-2; 10 nucleotides align to TRBD1. The germline CDR1 and CDR2 sequences are KGHSH and LQKENI. Germline trimming cut 6 bases from V and 5 bases from J; bases unmatched to any gene: 6. The CDR3 is 15 residues long. CDR3 DNA: TGTGCCAGCTCTCATGGACAGGGGGATACCGGGGAGCTGTTTTTT. It is translated as CASSHGQGDTGELFF.

In this sample, this clone turned up a few times. The chain uses TRBV29-1 and TRBJ1-2; possible D gene TRBD1, 5 bases. The CDR3 has 12 residues. CDR1 is SQVTM and CDR2 is ANQGSEA in the germline V gene. V was clipped by 5 bases and J by 7 bases, with 14 bases between them. The CDR3 protein is CSVYPQGSGYTF. The CDR3 DNA reads as TGCAGCGTTTACCCGCAGGGTAGTGGCTACACCTTC. The variable domain in full, with the rest retrieved from reference TRBV29-1 and TRBJ1-2, is SAVISQKPSRDICQRGTSLTIQCQVDSQVTMMFWYRQQPGQSLTLIATANQGSEATYESGFVIDKFPISRPNLTFSTLTVSNMSPEDSSIYLCSVYPQGSGYTFGSGTRLTVV.

The CDR3 spells CASSVDTSSETQYF. In DNA, the CDR3 is TGTGCCAGCAGCGTAGACACTAGTTCGGAGACCCAGTACTTC. The chain uses TRBV9 and TRBJ2-5; tentative D call: TRBD2 (5 bases). Trimming left V 0 bases short and J 5 bases short, with 11 bases between. Germline CDR1 is SGDLS and CDR2 is YYNGEE. The CDR3 loop spans 14 amino acids.

J is TRBJ2-7 and V is TRBV9; maybe TRBD2 (6 bases). V was clipped by 3 bases and J by 5 bases, with 15 bases between them. Germline values: CDR1 SGDLS, CDR2 YYNGEE. This CDR3 is 14 amino acids long. CDR3 sequence (DNA): TGTGCCAGCAGCGCTGGGGACGGGACTGACGAGCAGTACTTC. Amino acid sequence: CASSAGDGTDEQYF.

The chain links TRBV9 to TRBJ2-5; D not certain. This CDR3 comprises 16 residues. Per the germline V gene, CDR1 is SGDLS and CDR2 is YYNGEE. V lost 3 bases to trimming and J lost 5 bases, with 20 bases between them. CDR3 DNA sequence: TGTGCCAGCAGCGGGTCTGATGGGATAGTCGTGGAGACCCAGTACTTC. Translation: CASSGSDGIVVETQYF.

The J gene is TRBJ1-2, the V gene TRBV2; unclear D gene. CDR1 is SNHLY, CDR2 FYNNEI, per germline. CDR3 length: 15 residues. V shed 6 bases and J shed 4 bases, with 18 bases lying between them. CDR3 sequence (DNA): TGTGCCAGCAGGCAAAGAGAGACCACGGGCTATGGCTACACCTTC. Residues: CASRQRETTGYGYTF.

This rearrangement joins TRBV25-1 to TRBJ1-5; a weak D match, TRBD1 (5 bases). With 4 bases removed from V and 3 bases from J, the gap between germline ends came to 10 bases. Germline CDR1 is MGHDK and CDR2 is SYGVNS. The CDR3 runs to 14 residues. The CDR3 DNA follows: TGTGCCAGCAGTGGGGGGGTTTTCAATCAGCCCCAGCATTTT. It specifies CASSGGVFNQPQHF.

The chain uses TRBV2 and TRBJ2-5; D is unclear. The V end lost 4 bases, the J end lost 4 bases, and 10 bases lay between the germline ends. The CDR3 is made up of 13 amino acids. Germline V gives CDR1 SNHLY, CDR2 FYNNEI. The CDR3, as DNA: TGTGCCAGCAGTGTGACCCAAGGAGAGACCCAGTACTTC. Amino acid sequence: CASSVTQGETQYF. The full variable domain, rest sourced from reference TRBV2 and TRBJ2-5, is EPEVTQTPSHQVTQMGQEVILRCVPISNHLYFYWYRQILGQKVEFLVSFYNNEISEKSEIFDDQFSVERPDGSNFTLKIRSTKLEDSAMYFCASSVTQGETQYFGPGTRLLVL.

The J gene is TRBJ1-6, the V gene TRBV6-1, with a weak D call TRBD1 (5 bases). Trimming removed 4 bases at V and 4 bases at J, with 11 bases between. The germline CDR1 and CDR2 sequences are MNHNS and SASEGT. This CDR3 has 15 amino acids. The CDR3 protein is CASSATGTYNSPLHF. The CDR3 nucleotides are TGTGCCAGCAGTGCAACCGGGACTTATAATTCACCCCTCCACTTT.

Only a few counts were recorded for this clone. The rearrangement uses TRBV5-4 and TRBJ1-6; D uncertain. This CDR3 has 15 residues. The germline V and J ends were trimmed by 0 bases and 8 bases, with 12 bases remaining between them. Germline CDR1 reads SGHNT; CDR2 reads YYREEE (reference sequence). This CDR3 is CASSLEVGAYSPLHF. CDR3 nucleotide sequence: TGTGCCAGCAGCTTGGAGGTAGGAGCTTATTCACCCCTCCACTTT.

The chain links TRBV9 to TRBJ2-1, with 13 bases aligning to TRBD2. Germline values: CDR1 SGDLS, CDR2 YYNGEE. Trimming cost V 3 bases and J 1 base; bases outside gene matches: 10. This CDR3 region has 19 residues. CDR3: CASSAYGTSGARSYNEQFF. Here the CDR3 DNA reads TGTGCCAGCAGCGCATACGGGACTAGCGGGGCTAGATCCTACAATGAGCAGTTCTTC.

The chain links TRBV4-1 to TRBJ2-3; D call uncertain. V lost 1 base and J 1 base, leaving 15 bases between the germline ends. The CDR3 is 17 residues long. Germline V gene data show CDR1 as MGHRA and CDR2 as YSYEKL. The CDR3 protein is CASSQGGLRLGTDTQYF. As DNA, the CDR3 is TGCGCCAGCAGCCAAGGCGGATTACGGCTCGGCACAGATACGCAGTATTTT.

This clone has just a few counts. The chain couples TRBV30 to TRBJ1-1; TRBD1 is a possible D gene (6 bases). The V and J ends lost 4 bases and 3 bases respectively, with 12 bases between them. Germline lookup yields CDR1 GTSNPN and CDR2 SVGIG (reference sequence). CDR3 length: 13 amino acids. The CDR3 sequence is CAWKVTGDTEAFF. The CDR3, as DNA: TGTGCCTGGAAGGTGACAGGAGACACTGAAGCTTTCTTT. Based on the CDR3 plus reference TRBV30 and TRBJ1-1, the full variable domain is SQTIHQWPATLVQPVGSPLSLECTVEGTSNPNLYWYRQAAGRGLQLLFYSVGIGQISSEVPQNLSASRPQDRQFILSSKKLLLSDSGFYLCAWKVTGDTEAFFGQGTRLTVV.

The chain uses TRBV6-1 and TRBJ2-7, with a weak D call TRBD1 (5 bases). CDR3 length equals 13 residues. Germline V lookup: CDR1 MNHNS, CDR2 SASEGT. With 7 bases removed from V and 3 bases from J, the gap between germline ends came to 13 bases. The CDR3 is CASMDTRFYEQYF. The CDR3 region has the DNA TGTGCCAGCATGGACACCCGATTCTACGAGCAGTACTTC.

The chain couples TRBV4-2 to TRBJ2-7, with D maybe TRBD2 (6 bases). Trimming shortened V by 5 bases and J by 3 bases, and 17 bases separated the two germline ends. Germline CDR1 reads LGHNA; CDR2 reads YNFKEQ. The CDR3 has 15 amino acids. CDR3 in DNA: TGTGCCAGCAGCTCGAAATCCGGGACTCACTACGAGCAGTACTTC. Encoded protein: CASSSKSGTHYEQYF.